Each of the 17 T cell receptor beta chains below was sequenced from the same sample in a study of shared clonotypes between healthy human individuals. Clones were read by immunoSEQ multiplex PCR, and TCRdb kept only the in-frame ones, dropping some. The sample yields roughly 2.5 million clones, approximately 94% seen once. Sequences were obtained from naive CD4+ T cells sorted from blood. The subset: CD45RA+ positively selected. Receptors originate from a man younger than 35 in good health.

The chain recombines TRBV28 with TRBJ1-5; perhaps TRBD1 as D (5 bases). Looked up from germline, CDR1 is MDHEN and CDR2 is SYDVKM. Trimming took 6 bases from V and 0 from J, leaving 21 bases between them. The CDR3 covers 18 residues. The CDR3 spells CASRSGGRALYSNQPQHF. The CDR3 nucleotides are TGTGCCAGCAGGTCCGGGGGGAGGGCCCTCTATAGCAATCAGCCCCAGCATTTT.

The chain uses TRBV29-1 and TRBJ1-1; TRBD1 aligns across 9 bases. Germline V CDR1 and CDR2: SQVTM, ANQGSEA. V lost 7 bases, J lost 5 bases, and 14 bases stayed unmatched. The CDR3 spans 15 residues. The CDR3 reads CSAFQPTGGKTEAFF. For the CDR3, the DNA is TGCAGCGCGTTCCAACCAACAGGGGGCAAGACTGAAGCTTTCTTT. The complete variable domain, with remaining parts taken from reference TRBV29-1 and TRBJ1-1, reads SAVISQKPSRDICQRGTSLTIQCQVDSQVTMMFWYRQQPGQSLTLIATANQGSEATYESGFVIDKFPISRPNLTFSTLTVSNMSPEDSSIYLCSAFQPTGGKTEAFFGQGTRLTVV.

The V call is TRBV12-1, the J call TRBJ1-5. TRBV12-1 is classified as a pseudogene. This CDR3 is 18 amino acids long. The CDR3 region has the DNA TGTGCCAGCTCTACAGGAGGCGAACGGTTTCAAAGCAATCAGCCCCAGCATTTT. The encoded protein is CASSTGGERFQSNQPQHF.

V usage is TRBV10-3 and J usage is TRBJ2-7, with D perhaps matching TRBD2 (7 bases). The CDR3 has 14 residues. The V gene lost 3 bases and the J gene lost 4 bases, with 13 bases spanning the gap. The germline V gene encodes CDR1 ENHRY and CDR2 SYGVKD. The CDR3 DNA follows: TGTGCCATCAGTGACTACGGGGGGCGGTACGAGCAGTACTTC. This sequence encodes CAISDYGGRYEQYF.

V gene TRBV9 combines with J gene TRBJ2-7; D tentatively fits TRBD1 or TRBD2 (5 bases each). With 4 bases removed from V and 3 bases from J, the gap between germline ends came to 14 bases. The germline CDR1 and CDR2 sequences are SGDLS and YYNGEE. CDR3 length: 14 residues. CDR3 amino acids: CASSPGLVRYEQYF. The CDR3 DNA follows: TGTGCCAGCAGCCCGGGGCTAGTCCGCTACGAGCAGTACTTC.

On this clone itself: The sample has other DNA sequences that encode this CDR3 too. The chain has TRBV7-2 and TRBJ2-3, with D hard to call. This CDR3 contains 11 residues. Trimming removed 3 bases at V and 6 bases at J, with 4 bases between. CDR1 is SGHTA, CDR2 FQGNSA, per germline. The CDR3 region has the DNA TGTGCCAGCAGCTTTCGGGATACGCAGTATTTT. This encodes CASSFRDTQYF.

The J gene is TRBJ2-1, the V gene TRBV2, with D unclear. V was shortened by 4 bases and J by 10 bases, with 8 bases between the two germline ends. Germline CDR1 reads SNHLY; CDR2 reads FYNNEI. The length of the CDR3 is 11 residues. CDR3 bases: TGTGCCAGCAGTGTTGGTAAGGAGCAGTTCTTC. This codes for CASSVGKEQFF.

This rearrangement joins TRBV10-3 to TRBJ2-3; D might be TRBD1 (5 bases). The V gene lost 9 bases and the J gene lost 1 base, with 14 bases spanning the gap. Germline CDR1 reads ENHRY; CDR2 reads SYGVKD. The CDR3 covers 14 residues. The CDR3 reads CAITDIGGTDTQYF. CDR3 sequence (DNA): TGTGCCATAACTGACATAGGGGGCACAGATACGCAGTATTTT.

For this clone: Within the sample, other DNA sequences also encode this same CDR3. The chain joins TRBV10-3 to TRBJ2-7, with 13 bases fitting TRBD2. The germline V gene has CDR1 ENHRY and CDR2 SYGVKD. The CDR3 extends over 13 amino acids. V was clipped by 8 bases and J by 4 bases; unmatched bases: 2. CDR3 residues: CAIRTSGSYEQYF. The CDR3 bases are TGTGCCATCCGGACTAGCGGGAGTTACGAGCAGTACTTC.

The chain carries TRBV18 and TRBJ1-4, with D maybe TRBD1 (5 bases). Trimming shortened V by 2 bases and J by 8 bases, and 12 bases separated the two germline ends. Germline assignment: CDR1 KGHSH and CDR2 LQKENI. CDR3 size: 14 residues. The CDR3 DNA reads as TGTGCCAGCTCACCAACGAAGGGGAAAGAAAAACTGTTTTTT. It specifies CASSPTKGKEKLFF.

The V call is TRBV5-6, the J call TRBJ2-7; D unclear. The CDR3 runs to 12 residues. In germline, CDR1 is SGHDT, CDR2 YYEEEE. V was trimmed by 6 bases and J by 6 bases, leaving 13 bases between them. CDR3 amino acids: CASTRLGSEQYF. The CDR3 bases are TGTGCCAGCACCCGATTGGGAAGCGAGCAGTACTTC. The complete variable domain, with remaining parts taken from reference TRBV5-6 and TRBJ2-7, reads DAGVTQSPTHLIKTRGQQVTLRCSPKSGHDTVSWYQQALGQGPQFIFQYYEEEERQRGNFPDRFSGHQFPNYSSELNVNALLLGDSALYLCASTRLGSEQYFGPGTRLTVT.

This clone was counted between two and nine times. This sequence joins TRBV11-1 and TRBJ1-1; D gene uncertain. The CDR3 is 14 amino acids. The V gene's germline CDR1 is SGHAT and CDR2 FQDESV (reference sequence). Trimming took off 1 base at V and 0 bases at J, with 6 bases between the two ends. This CDR3 reads CASSLGELNTEAFF. The CDR3 DNA reads TGTGCCAGCAGCTTAGGGGAGTTGAACACTGAAGCTTTCTTT.

This clone was recorded once. This sample includes further DNA sequences coding for the same CDR3. The chain links TRBV5-6 to TRBJ2-3; the D gene is possibly TRBD1 (5 bases). Germline V gives CDR1 SGHDT, CDR2 YYEEEE. Trimming took 0 bases from V and 1 from J, leaving 9 bases between them. This CDR3 contains 15 residues. The CDR3: CASSLAGRGTDTQYF. Written as DNA, the CDR3 is TGTGCCAGCAGCTTGGCCGGCAGGGGCACAGATACGCAGTATTTT.

The chain couples TRBV19 to TRBJ1-4; possibly TRBD1 for D (5 bases). Per the germline V gene, CDR1 is LNHDA and CDR2 is SQIVND (reference sequence). Trimming pared 8 bases from V and 0 bases from J, leaving 16 bases between. The CDR3 extends over 16 amino acids. In nucleotides, the CDR3 is TGTGCCAGTTCCCGGGGACCCTCTGCAACTAATGAAAAACTGTTTTTT. This gives the protein CASSRGPSATNEKLFF.

The chain couples TRBV7-2 to TRBJ2-5; D might be TRBD1 (5 bases). CDR3 length equals 14 residues. In germline, CDR1 is SGHTA, CDR2 FQGNSA. Deletions cut 2 bases from V and 5 bases from J, with 12 bases between. The CDR3 region has the DNA TGTGCCAGCAGCTTAAATTGGGGCCGGGAGACCCAGTACTTC. It encodes CASSLNWGRETQYF.

The V gene is TRBV2, the J gene TRBJ2-7; unclear D gene. Trimming stripped 6 bases from V and 0 bases from J, with 12 bases between. CDR3 length: 14 amino acids. The V gene's germline CDR1 is SNHLY and CDR2 FYNNEI. This CDR3 reads CASRYILSSYEQYF. The CDR3 DNA follows: TGTGCCAGCAGATACATACTTAGCTCCTACGAGCAGTACTTC.

This chain uses TRBV9 with TRBJ2-1, with TRBD2 identical over 7 bases. CDR1 is SGDLS, CDR2 YYNGEE, per germline. The CDR3 runs to 16 residues. The V gene end was trimmed by 3 bases and the J gene end by 6 bases; junction bases not matched to a gene: 12. CDR3 region: CASSAHGWEGINEQFF. CDR3 DNA: TGTGCCAGCAGCGCCCATGGGTGGGAGGGGATCAATGAGCAGTTCTTC.